Listed below are T cell receptor beta chains from one sample, sequenced in a study of cytomegalovirus exposure and HLA in healthy donors. Produced via immunoSEQ multiplex PCR; TCRdb's table is partial and in-frame only. The sample has about 44,000 clones; roughly 93% are singletons. Sequencing was performed on PBMCs. Receptors originate from a woman aged 18 to 35 in good health and CMV-seronegative. CDR3s include the opening cysteine and the closing phenylalanine or tryptophan. Each record gives: J gene, clone size, V gene, D gene, CDR3 DNA, CDR3 protein. A D gene is named only where the DNA matches it firmly. Rows may omit the clone size; those that give it use once, few, many or a size class.

j_call: TRBJ2-1
clone_size: NA
v_call: TRBV7-2
d_call: TRBD2
cdr3_nt: TGTGCCAGCAGCTTAGTTAGCGGGGGGATCAATGAGCAGTTCTTC
cdr3_aa: CASSLVSGGINEQFF

j_call: TRBJ2-2
clone_size: NA
v_call: TRBV6-4
d_call: TRBD2
cdr3_nt: TGTGCCAGCCCGACTAGCGGGAACTATAACACCGGGGAGCTGTTTTTT
cdr3_aa: CASPTSGNYNTGELFF

j_call: TRBJ2-7
clone_size: NA
v_call: TRBV5-4
d_call: TRBD2
cdr3_nt: TGTGCCAGCAGCTTCGCTAGCGGGGGGGCGAATTCCTACGAGCAGTACTTC
cdr3_aa: CASSFASGGANSYEQYF

j_call: TRBJ2-1
clone_size: NA
v_call: TRBV7-3
d_call: NA
cdr3_nt: TGTGCCAGCAGCCAAGGAGACAATGAGCAGTTCTTC
cdr3_aa: CASSQGDNEQFF

j_call: TRBJ2-3
clone_size: NA
v_call: TRBV27
d_call: NA
cdr3_nt: TGTGCCAGCAGTTTAACCAGTATAACAGATACGCAGTATTTT
cdr3_aa: CASSLTSITDTQYF

j_call: TRBJ2-1
clone_size: NA
v_call: TRBV5-5
d_call: NA
cdr3_nt: TGTGCCAGCAGCTTTCGGGACAACTCCTACAATGAGCAGTTCTTC
cdr3_aa: CASSFRDNSYNEQFF

j_call: TRBJ2-3
clone_size: NA
v_call: TRBV6-1
d_call: TRBD1
cdr3_nt: TGTGCCAGTGGGACAGCTAGCACAGATACGCAGTATTTT
cdr3_aa: CASGTASTDTQYF

j_call: TRBJ2-7
clone_size: NA
v_call: TRBV6-5
d_call: NA
cdr3_nt: TGTGCCAGCAGGCCATCTTCAGGGGGAGGGCAGTACTTC
cdr3_aa: CASRPSSGGGQYF

j_call: TRBJ1-4
clone_size: NA
v_call: TRBV5-8
d_call: NA
cdr3_nt: TGTGCCAGCAGCCCCCAAGGAGGGGCCGATGAAAAACTGTTTTTT
cdr3_aa: CASSPQGGADEKLFF

j_call: TRBJ1-1
clone_size: once
v_call: TRBV7-9
d_call: NA
cdr3_nt: TGTGCCAGCAGCGCTACAGGGCGAGGAGGCACTGAAGCTTTCTTT
cdr3_aa: CASSATGRGGTEAFF

j_call: TRBJ2-7
clone_size: NA
v_call: TRBV18
d_call: NA
cdr3_nt: TGTGCCAGCTCACCGCGCCGGGACATCTCCTACGAGCAGTACTTC
cdr3_aa: CASSPRRDISYEQYF

j_call: TRBJ1-2
clone_size: NA
v_call: TRBV4-1
d_call: TRBD1
cdr3_nt: TGCGCCAGCAGCCAAATAGGGTCAGGGGGCCGCTATGGCTACACCTTC
cdr3_aa: CASSQIGSGGRYGYTF

j_call: TRBJ1-5
clone_size: NA
v_call: TRBV4-2
d_call: NA
cdr3_nt: TGTGCCAGCAGCCCCGAGGGCAGCAATCAGCCCCAGCATTTT
cdr3_aa: CASSPEGSNQPQHF

j_call: TRBJ2-1
clone_size: once
v_call: TRBV9
d_call: NA
cdr3_nt: TGTGCCAGCAGCGTTCGGGATCAAGGGCTTGATGAGCAGTTCTTC
cdr3_aa: CASSVRDQGLDEQFF

j_call: TRBJ1-1
clone_size: once
v_call: TRBV6-1
d_call: TRBD1
cdr3_nt: TGTGCCAGCAGTGTCGACAGGGGCGAGAACACTGAAGCTTTCTTT
cdr3_aa: CASSVDRGENTEAFF

j_call: TRBJ1-3
clone_size: NA
v_call: TRBV9
d_call: NA
cdr3_nt: TGTGCCAGCAGCGTAGATGGGCTTAGTGGAAACACCATATATTTT
cdr3_aa: CASSVDGLSGNTIYF

j_call: TRBJ2-3
clone_size: once
v_call: TRBV6-4
d_call: TRBD1
cdr3_nt: TGTGCCAGCAGCCTGGGGACAGGGGGCACAGATACGCAGTATTTT
cdr3_aa: CASSLGTGGTDTQYF

j_call: TRBJ2-1
clone_size: once
v_call: TRBV9
d_call: TRBD2
cdr3_nt: TGTGCCAGCAGCCTAGGGGTGGGACTAGCGACTAATGAGCAGTTCTTC
cdr3_aa: CASSLGVGLATNEQFF

j_call: TRBJ2-1
clone_size: NA
v_call: TRBV11-3
d_call: NA
cdr3_nt: TGTGCCAGCAGCTTAGTCACGGACAATGAGCAGTTCTTC
cdr3_aa: CASSLVTDNEQFF

j_call: TRBJ2-7
clone_size: NA
v_call: TRBV9
d_call: TRBD2
cdr3_nt: TGTGCCAGCAGCGTAGGAGATCTAGCGGGAACCGAGCAGTACTTC
cdr3_aa: CASSVGDLAGTEQYF

j_call: TRBJ2-3
clone_size: NA
v_call: TRBV11-2
d_call: NA
cdr3_nt: TGTGCCAGCAGCTTAGCCCCCGGGAGAGGGCTTAGCACAGATACGCAGTATTTT
cdr3_aa: CASSLAPGRGLSTDTQYF

j_call: TRBJ2-2
clone_size: NA
v_call: TRBV2
d_call: TRBD1
cdr3_nt: TGTGCCAGCAACGCCGGGACAGGGCGCACCGGGGAGCTGTTTTTT
cdr3_aa: CASNAGTGRTGELFF

j_call: TRBJ2-5
clone_size: NA
v_call: TRBV5-4
d_call: NA
cdr3_nt: TGTGCCAGCAGCTCGACAGGATCCCAAGAGACCCAGTACTTC
cdr3_aa: CASSSTGSQETQYF

j_call: TRBJ2-5
clone_size: NA
v_call: TRBV11-2
d_call: TRBD2
cdr3_nt: TGTGCCAGCAGCTTAAGGGGAGGGGAGACCCAGTACTTC
cdr3_aa: CASSLRGGETQYF

j_call: TRBJ2-7
clone_size: NA
v_call: TRBV19
d_call: TRBD1
cdr3_nt: TGTGCCAGTGCATCCGGGACAGGGGGCTACGAGCAGTACTTC
cdr3_aa: CASASGTGGYEQYF

j_call: TRBJ2-5
clone_size: NA
v_call: TRBV6-1
d_call: NA
cdr3_nt: TGTGCCAGCAGCCCGGGTACCATACCTCAGGAGACCCAGTACTTC
cdr3_aa: CASSPGTIPQETQYF

j_call: TRBJ2-7
clone_size: few
v_call: TRBV6-5
d_call: TRBD2
cdr3_nt: TGTGCCAGCAGTTGGACTAGCGGGAGCTCCTACGAGCAGTACTTC
cdr3_aa: CASSWTSGSSYEQYF

j_call: TRBJ2-7
clone_size: NA
v_call: TRBV15
d_call: NA
cdr3_nt: TGTGCCACCGGAGACGGGAGCTCCTACGAGCAGTACTTC
cdr3_aa: CATGDGSSYEQYF

j_call: TRBJ2-5
clone_size: once
v_call: TRBV11-2
d_call: TRBD2
cdr3_nt: TGTGCCAGCATCAGGACTAGCGGGGGACAAGAGACCCAGTACTTC
cdr3_aa: CASIRTSGGQETQYF

j_call: TRBJ2-5
clone_size: NA
v_call: TRBV6-6
d_call: TRBD2
cdr3_nt: TGTGCCAGCAGTCCTATAACTAGCGGGAGGACAGAGACCCAGTACTTC
cdr3_aa: CASSPITSGRTETQYF

j_call: TRBJ2-1
clone_size: once
v_call: TRBV7-9
d_call: TRBD2
cdr3_nt: TGTGCCAGCAGCTTAGAGACTAGCGGGAGGGTCTACAATGAGCAGTTCTTC
cdr3_aa: CASSLETSGRVYNEQFF

j_call: TRBJ1-5
clone_size: NA
v_call: TRBV6-5
d_call: NA
cdr3_nt: TGTGCCAGCAGTGGCACAGGGCTAGGACAGCCCCAGCATTTT
cdr3_aa: CASSGTGLGQPQHF

j_call: TRBJ2-1
clone_size: NA
v_call: TRBV5-1
d_call: TRBD1
cdr3_nt: TGCGCCAGCACGATGACAGGGGGCCCCGAAAGCTCCTACAATGAGCAGTTCTTC
cdr3_aa: CASTMTGGPESSYNEQFF

j_call: TRBJ1-2
clone_size: NA
v_call: TRBV6-5
d_call: NA
cdr3_nt: TGTGCCAGCAGTTACTCCAGGGGCTATGGCTACACCTTC
cdr3_aa: CASSYSRGYGYTF

j_call: TRBJ1-1
clone_size: NA
v_call: TRBV27
d_call: NA
cdr3_nt: TGTGCCAGCAGTTTATCGATCGGGTGGGCTGAAGCTTTCTTT
cdr3_aa: CASSLSIGWAEAFF

j_call: TRBJ1-1
clone_size: NA
v_call: TRBV9
d_call: NA
cdr3_nt: TGTGCCAGCAGCGTAGGGAGGATGAACACTGAAGCTTTCTTT
cdr3_aa: CASSVGRMNTEAFF

j_call: TRBJ2-4
clone_size: NA
v_call: TRBV2
d_call: TRBD2
cdr3_nt: TGTGCCAGCAGTGAGGGTAGCGGGGGGAACATTCAGTACTTC
cdr3_aa: CASSEGSGGNIQYF

j_call: TRBJ1-1
clone_size: NA
v_call: TRBV28
d_call: TRBD1
cdr3_nt: TGTGCCAGCAGTAAAGGACAGGGAGGGTTGGACACTGAAGCTTTCTTT
cdr3_aa: CASSKGQGGLDTEAFF

j_call: TRBJ2-2
clone_size: NA
v_call: TRBV11-2
d_call: NA
cdr3_nt: TGTGCCAGCAGCTTAGGAGGAGGGCAATCCACCGGGGAGCTGTTTTTT
cdr3_aa: CASSLGGGQSTGELFF

j_call: TRBJ2-7
clone_size: NA
v_call: TRBV7-9
d_call: NA
cdr3_nt: TGTGCCAGCAGCCCCGAGCTATACGTCCCCTACGAGCAGTACTTC
cdr3_aa: CASSPELYVPYEQYF

j_call: TRBJ1-1
clone_size: NA
v_call: TRBV6-4
d_call: NA
cdr3_nt: TGTGCCAGCAGTGACACAGAGAACACTGAAGCTTTCTTT
cdr3_aa: CASSDTENTEAFF

j_call: TRBJ1-5
clone_size: NA
v_call: TRBV5-5
d_call: NA
cdr3_nt: TGTGCCAGCAGCTTAGGACTGGACAATCAGCCCCAGCATTTT
cdr3_aa: CASSLGLDNQPQHF

j_call: TRBJ1-1
clone_size: NA
v_call: TRBV19
d_call: NA
cdr3_nt: TGTGCCAGTAGTACCGGGACATCGAACACTGAAGCTTTCTTT
cdr3_aa: CASSTGTSNTEAFF

j_call: TRBJ1-1
clone_size: NA
v_call: TRBV28
d_call: TRBD1
cdr3_nt: TGTGCCAGCAGGACAGGGGGCCTGACTGAAGCTTTCTTT
cdr3_aa: CASRTGGLTEAFF

j_call: TRBJ2-7
clone_size: NA
v_call: TRBV5-6
d_call: TRBD2
cdr3_nt: TGTGCCAGCAGCTGGTTTAGCGGGAGTAAGAGCTACGAGCAGTACTTC
cdr3_aa: CASSWFSGSKSYEQYF

j_call: TRBJ2-5
clone_size: NA
v_call: TRBV2
d_call: NA
cdr3_nt: TGTGCCAGCAGTGAACGGGGGAGGGAGACCCAGTACTTC
cdr3_aa: CASSERGRETQYF

j_call: TRBJ2-1
clone_size: NA
v_call: TRBV27
d_call: TRBD1
cdr3_nt: TGTGCCAGCAGTTTACCAAGGACAGGGGGCTTCTACAATGAGCAGTTCTTC
cdr3_aa: CASSLPRTGGFYNEQFF

j_call: TRBJ2-1
clone_size: NA
v_call: TRBV30
d_call: TRBD2
cdr3_nt: TGTGCCTGGAGTGGACTAGCGGGGATCAATGAGCAGTTCTTC
cdr3_aa: CAWSGLAGINEQFF

j_call: TRBJ2-7
clone_size: once
v_call: TRBV9
d_call: TRBD2
cdr3_nt: TGTGCCAGCAGCGCCTCGGGACTAGCGGTCTCAGAGCAGTACTTC
cdr3_aa: CASSASGLAVSEQYF

j_call: TRBJ2-7
clone_size: once
v_call: TRBV5-4
d_call: NA
cdr3_nt: TGTGCCAGCAGCTTGGCCGGGCGGGACGAGCAGTACTTC
cdr3_aa: CASSLAGRDEQYF

j_call: TRBJ2-2
clone_size: NA
v_call: TRBV2
d_call: TRBD1
cdr3_nt: TGTGCCAGCAGTGAATGGGACAGGAGGACCGGGGAGCTGTTTTTT
cdr3_aa: CASSEWDRRTGELFF